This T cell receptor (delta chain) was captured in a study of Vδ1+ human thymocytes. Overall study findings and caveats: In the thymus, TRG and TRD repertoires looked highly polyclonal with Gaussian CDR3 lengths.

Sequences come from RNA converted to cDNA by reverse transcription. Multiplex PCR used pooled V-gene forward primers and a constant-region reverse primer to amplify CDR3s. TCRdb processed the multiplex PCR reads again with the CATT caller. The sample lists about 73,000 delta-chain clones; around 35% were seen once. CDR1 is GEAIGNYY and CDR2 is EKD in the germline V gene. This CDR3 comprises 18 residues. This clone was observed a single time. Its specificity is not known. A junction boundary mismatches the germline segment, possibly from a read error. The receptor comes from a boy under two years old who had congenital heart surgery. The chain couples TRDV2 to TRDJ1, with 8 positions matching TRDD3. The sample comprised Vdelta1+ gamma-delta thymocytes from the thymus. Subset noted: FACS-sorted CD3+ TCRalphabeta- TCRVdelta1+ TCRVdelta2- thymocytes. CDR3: CAPEASFRLGDMTDKFIF. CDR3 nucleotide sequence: TGTGCCCCTGAGGCCTCATTCCGGCTGGGGGACATGACCGATAAATTCATCTTT.